The following is a T cell receptor (beta chain) sequence with its context. The authors' processing: Using reference gene primer amplification, nucleated cell counts were estimated. Method: immunoSEQ multiplex PCR; TCRdb's copy keeps in-frame clones and lacks some. The DNA gave D and trimming, while V, J and clone size come from that table. The table includes approximately 160,000 clones, roughly nine tenths detected once. This sample was included in a study of blood T cell repertoires in COVID-19. Looking at the study overall: Spain, Italy and the United States supplied samples that represented acute and convalescent COVID-19. In each case, the material was cDNA or gDNA derived from T cells, B-cell-depleted T cells, or PBMCs.

CDR1 is SEHNR, CDR2 FQNEAQ, per germline (reference sequence). This CDR3 spans 16 amino acids. V shed 1 base and J shed 0 bases, with 12 bases lying between them. The sequence came from a woman aged 70-85 years with acute or convalescent COVID-19. The chain has TRBV7-9 and TRBJ1-1; the D gene is possibly TRBD1 (5 bases). The specimen was peripheral blood. The chain's CDR3 is CASSLGQIHMNTEAFF. In DNA, the CDR3 is TGTGCCAGCAGCTTAGGACAGATCCACATGAACACTGAAGCTTTCTTT.